This T cell receptor (beta chain) was sequenced in a study of shared clonotypes between healthy human individuals. This clone was observed a single time. Produced via immunoSEQ multiplex PCR; TCRdb's table is partial and in-frame only. The data contain approximately 2.5 million clones, around 90% of them singletons. The TCR originated in a man aged 18 to 30 in good health. The sample was naive CD4+ T cells sorted from blood. Subset denoted: CD45RA+ positively selected.

The CDR3 here is CASSELRTTDTQYF. The CDR3, as DNA: TGCGCCAGCAGTGAGCTACGGACCACAGATACGCAGTATTTT. The chain carries TRBV10-1 and TRBJ2-3; D not resolved. The CDR3 extends over 14 amino acids. The germline CDR1 and CDR2 sequences are WNHNN and SYGVQD (reference sequence). With 2 bases removed from V and 2 bases from J, the gap between germline ends came to 8 bases.